Detailed here is one T cell receptor (beta chain). Germline V gene lookup returns CDR1 MDHEN and CDR2 SYDVKM. V shed 5 bases, J shed 7 bases, and the junction held 10 bases outside the gene matches. The CDR3 runs to 15 residues. This sample was included in a study of blood T cell repertoires in COVID-19. Study-wide context: Whether acute or convalescent, the COVID-19 samples came from the United States, Italy and Spain. Nucleic acid was either cDNA or gDNA, and it came from T cells, B-cell-depleted T cells, or PBMCs.

TCRdb's copy holds only in-frame clones and misses some; the assay was immunoSEQ multiplex PCR. This sample carries 150,000 to 200,000 clones, less than 85% of them seen once, and the ten largest clones take approximately 12%. Sequencing used peripheral blood. The TCR comes from a man aged 50 to 60 who had recovered from COVID-19. This chain connects TRBV28 to TRBJ1-4; the match to TRBD1 covers 7 bases. The CDR3 sequence: CASSTGDALVEKLFF. DNA of the CDR3: TGTGCCAGCAGTACAGGGGACGCTCTGGTTGAAAAACTGTTTTTT.